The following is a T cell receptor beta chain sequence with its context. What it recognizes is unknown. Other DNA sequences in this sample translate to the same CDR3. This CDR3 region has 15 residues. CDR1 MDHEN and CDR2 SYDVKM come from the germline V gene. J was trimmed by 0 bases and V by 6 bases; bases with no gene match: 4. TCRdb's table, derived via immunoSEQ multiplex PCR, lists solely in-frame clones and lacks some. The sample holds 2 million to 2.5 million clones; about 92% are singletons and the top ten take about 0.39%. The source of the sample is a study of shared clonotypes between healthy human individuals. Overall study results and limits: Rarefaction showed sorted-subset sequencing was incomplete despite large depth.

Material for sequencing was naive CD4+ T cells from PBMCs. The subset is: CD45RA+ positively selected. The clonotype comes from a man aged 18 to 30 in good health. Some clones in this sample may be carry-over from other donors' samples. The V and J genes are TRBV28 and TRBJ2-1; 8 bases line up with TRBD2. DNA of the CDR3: TGTGCCAGCAGCCCAAGCGGGAGCTCCTACAATGAGCAGTTCTTC. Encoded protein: CASSPSGSSYNEQFF.